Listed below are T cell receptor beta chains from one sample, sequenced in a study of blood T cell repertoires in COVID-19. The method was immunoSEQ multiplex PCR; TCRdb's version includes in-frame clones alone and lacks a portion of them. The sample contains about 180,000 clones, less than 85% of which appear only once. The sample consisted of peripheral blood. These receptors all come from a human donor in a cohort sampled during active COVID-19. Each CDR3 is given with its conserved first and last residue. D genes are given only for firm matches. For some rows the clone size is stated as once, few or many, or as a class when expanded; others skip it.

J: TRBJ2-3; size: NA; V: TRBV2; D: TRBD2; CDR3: CASSRGGDLSTDTQYF; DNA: TGTGCCAGCAGTCGGGGGGGCGACCTGAGCACAGATACGCAGTATTTT
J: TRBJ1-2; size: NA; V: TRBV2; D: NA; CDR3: CASSRQRQDRANYGYTF; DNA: TGTGCCAGCTCCCGCCAGCGACAGGACCGAGCTAACTATGGCTACACCTTC
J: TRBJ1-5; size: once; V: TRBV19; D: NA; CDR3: CASSMVRRDQPQHF; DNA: TGTGCCAGTAGTATGGTACGACGGGATCAGCCCCAGCATTTT
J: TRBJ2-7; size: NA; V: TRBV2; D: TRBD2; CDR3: CASSKLAGGTYEQYF; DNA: TGTGCCAGCAGTAAACTAGCGGGGGGGACCTACGAGCAGTACTTC
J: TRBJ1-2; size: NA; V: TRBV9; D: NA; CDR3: CASSAWGGGNYGYTF; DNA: TGTGCCAGCAGCGCTTGGGGGGGAGGTAACTATGGCTACACCTTC
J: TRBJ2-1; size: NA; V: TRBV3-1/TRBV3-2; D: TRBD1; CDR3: CASSPIPWTGANYNEQFF; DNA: TGTGCCAGCAGCCCTATACCCTGGACAGGGGCCAACTACAATGAGCAGTTCTTC
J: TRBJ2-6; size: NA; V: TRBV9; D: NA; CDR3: CASSVFTSPGANVLTF; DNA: TGTGCCAGCAGCGTATTCACTAGCCCTGGGGCCAACGTCCTGACTTTC
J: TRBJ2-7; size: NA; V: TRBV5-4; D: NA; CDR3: CASSGDGYEQYF; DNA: TGTGCCAGCAGCGGAGACGGCTACGAGCAGTACTTC
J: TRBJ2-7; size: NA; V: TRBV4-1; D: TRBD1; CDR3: CASSPGTGGDEQYF; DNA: TGCGCCAGCAGCCCCGGGACAGGGGGCGACGAGCAGTACTTC
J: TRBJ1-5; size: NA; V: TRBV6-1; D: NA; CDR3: CASSEGGSNQPQHF; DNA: TGTGCCAGCAGTGAGGGCGGGAGCAATCAGCCCCAGCATTTT
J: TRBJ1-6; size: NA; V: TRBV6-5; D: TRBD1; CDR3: CASSYATGGLSPLHF; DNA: TGTGCCAGCAGTTACGCAACAGGGGGTCTCTCACCCCTCCACTTT
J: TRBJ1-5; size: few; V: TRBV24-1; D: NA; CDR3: CATSDLSRALSNQPQHF; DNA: TGTGCCACCAGTGATTTGAGCAGGGCCTTAAGCAATCAGCCCCAGCATTTT
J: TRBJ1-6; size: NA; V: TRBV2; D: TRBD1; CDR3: CASSSGTGGQNSPLHF; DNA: TGTGCCAGCAGTTCCGGGACAGGGGGCCAGAATTCACCCCTCCACTTT
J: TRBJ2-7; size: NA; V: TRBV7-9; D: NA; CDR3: CASSSEGLQGLTPYEQYF; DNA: TGTGCCAGCAGCTCCGAGGGGTTACAGGGCCTCACTCCCTACGAGCAGTACTTC
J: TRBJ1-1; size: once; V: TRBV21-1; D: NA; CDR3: CASSRGLHQNTEAFF; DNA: TGTGCCAGCAGCAGGGGACTGCACCAGAACACTGAAGCTTTCTTT
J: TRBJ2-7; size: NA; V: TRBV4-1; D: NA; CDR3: CASSQERTYEQYF; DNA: TGCGCCAGCAGCCAAGAGAGAACCTACGAGCAGTACTTC
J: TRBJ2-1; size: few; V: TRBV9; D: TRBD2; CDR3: CASSVVAGDYNEQFF; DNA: TGTGCCAGCAGCGTAGTAGCGGGGGATTACAATGAGCAGTTCTTC
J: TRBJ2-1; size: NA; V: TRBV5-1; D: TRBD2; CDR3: CASMRSGSSSGGRDNEQFF; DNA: TGCGCCAGCATGCGGAGCGGGTCTTCGTCGGGGGGGCGAGACAATGAGCAGTTCTTC
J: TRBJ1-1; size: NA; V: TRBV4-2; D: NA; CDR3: CASSQARDFDTEAFF; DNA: TGTGCCAGCAGCCAAGCCCGGGACTTCGACACTGAAGCTTTCTTT
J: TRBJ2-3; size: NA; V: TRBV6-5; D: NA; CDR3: CASSRPGSSTDTQYF; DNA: TGTGCCAGCAGTCGACCAGGGTCTAGCACAGATACGCAGTATTTT
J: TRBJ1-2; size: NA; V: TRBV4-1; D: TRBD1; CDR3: CASSQRTGGNYGYTF; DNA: TGCGCCAGCAGCCAGAGGACAGGGGGAAACTATGGCTACACCTTC
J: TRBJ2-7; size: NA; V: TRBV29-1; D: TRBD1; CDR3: CSVRQGTSYEQYF; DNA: TGCAGCGTTCGACAGGGGACGTCCTACGAGCAGTACTTC
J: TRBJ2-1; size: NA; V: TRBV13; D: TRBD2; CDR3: CASSSKRGAYNEQFF; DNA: TGTGCCAGCAGCTCCAAGCGGGGGGCATACAATGAGCAGTTCTTC
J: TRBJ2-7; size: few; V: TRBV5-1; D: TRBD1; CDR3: CASTARQGVDEQYF; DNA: TGCGCCAGCACAGCGAGACAGGGGGTAGACGAGCAGTACTTC
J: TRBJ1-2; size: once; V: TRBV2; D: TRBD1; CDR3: CASSWDRAGYTF; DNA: TGTGCCAGCAGTTGGGACAGGGCTGGCTACACCTTC
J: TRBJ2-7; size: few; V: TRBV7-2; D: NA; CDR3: CASIPWKGDSYEQYF; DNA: TGTGCCAGCATCCCCTGGAAGGGGGACTCCTACGAGCAGTACTTC
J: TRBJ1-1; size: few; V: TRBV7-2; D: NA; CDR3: CASSRREMNTEAFF; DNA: TGTGCCAGCAGCCGGCGGGAGATGAACACTGAAGCTTTCTTT
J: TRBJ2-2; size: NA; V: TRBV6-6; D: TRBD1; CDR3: CASTTGQVSRELFF; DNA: TGTGCCAGCACTACGGGACAGGTGTCCCGGGAGCTGTTTTTT
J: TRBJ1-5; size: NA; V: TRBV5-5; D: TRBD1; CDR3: CASRHHAGTESNQPQHF; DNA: TGTGCCAGCAGACACCACGCCGGGACAGAAAGCAATCAGCCCCAGCATTTT
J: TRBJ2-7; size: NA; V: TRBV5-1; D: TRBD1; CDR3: CASSLTGGNYEQYF; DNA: TGCGCCAGCAGCTTGACAGGGGGTAACTACGAGCAGTACTTC
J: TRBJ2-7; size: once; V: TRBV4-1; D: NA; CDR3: CASSLGTSEYYEQYF; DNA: TGCGCCAGCAGCCTAGGGACTTCGGAATACTACGAGCAGTACTTC
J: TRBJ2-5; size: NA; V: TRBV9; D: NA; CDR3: CASSVGRLKETQYF; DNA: TGTGCCAGCAGCGTAGGGCGGCTTAAGGAGACCCAGTACTTC
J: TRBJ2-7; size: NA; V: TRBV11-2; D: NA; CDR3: CASSVTGSSYEQYF; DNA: TGTGCCAGCAGTGTAACAGGGAGCTCCTACGAGCAGTACTTC
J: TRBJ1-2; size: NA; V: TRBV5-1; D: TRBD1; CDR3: CASSTGQGARGYGYTF; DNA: TGCGCCAGCAGCACGGGACAGGGGGCGCGTGGCTATGGCTACACCTTC
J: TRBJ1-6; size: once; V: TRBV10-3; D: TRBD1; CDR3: CAISPQGPDSPLHF; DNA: TGTGCCATCAGTCCACAGGGGCCGGATTCACCCCTCCACTTT
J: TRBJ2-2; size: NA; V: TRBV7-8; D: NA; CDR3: CASSLRVDTGELFF; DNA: TGTGCCAGCAGCTTACGTGTTGACACCGGGGAGCTGTTTTTT
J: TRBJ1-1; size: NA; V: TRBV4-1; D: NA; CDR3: CASRPWGQNTEAFF; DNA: TGCGCCAGCAGACCGTGGGGACAGAACACTGAAGCTTTCTTT
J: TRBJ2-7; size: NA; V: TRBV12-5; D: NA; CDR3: CASGQGHNYEQYF; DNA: TGTGCTAGTGGTCAAGGACACAACTACGAGCAGTACTTC
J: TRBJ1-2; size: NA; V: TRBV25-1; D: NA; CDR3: CASSRGSSVSGYTF; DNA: TGTGCCAGCAGTCGGGGGAGTTCAGTGAGCGGCTACACCTTC
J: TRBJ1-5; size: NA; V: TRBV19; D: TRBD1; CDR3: CASRTGNQPQHF; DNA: TGTGCCAGCCGGACAGGAAATCAGCCCCAGCATTTT
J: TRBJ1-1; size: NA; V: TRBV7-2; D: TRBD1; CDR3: CASSWRTGVNTEAFF; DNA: TGTGCCAGCAGCTGGAGGACAGGGGTGAACACTGAAGCTTTCTTT
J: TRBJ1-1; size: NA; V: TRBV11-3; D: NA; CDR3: CASSLEPGTEAFF; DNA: TGTGCCAGCAGCTTAGAACCAGGCACTGAAGCTTTCTTT
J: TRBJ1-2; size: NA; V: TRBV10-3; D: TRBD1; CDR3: CAISETGDGYTF; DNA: TGTGCCATCAGTGAGACAGGGGATGGCTACACCTTC
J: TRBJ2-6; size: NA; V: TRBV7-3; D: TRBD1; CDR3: CASSPGTGSSGANVLTF; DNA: TGTGCCAGCAGCCCCGGGACAGGGTCCTCTGGGGCCAACGTCCTGACTTTC
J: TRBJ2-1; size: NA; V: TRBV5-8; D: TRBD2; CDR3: CASSAGERVGDEQFF; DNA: TGTGCCAGCAGCGCGGGGGAACGGGTTGGGGATGAGCAGTTCTTC